This TCR beta chain was identified during a study of CD8+ T cells in alopecia areata. Regarding the study as a whole: Between patients, shared TCR sequences were less clear than in mice. This was possibly due in part to HLA diversity in the patient population. Higher clonality and more expanded CD8+ clones appeared in lesional than normal scalp.

Following extraction, RNA underwent reverse transcription to cDNA, which served as the sequencing template. The protocol was immunoSEQ multiplex PCR, while the TCRdb copy is restricted to in-frame clones and leaves out a portion. The sample yields under 130,000 clones, 45% to 60% seen once. V lost 1 base to trimming and J lost 0 bases; unmatched junction nucleotides: 3. From germline, CDR1 is SGHTA and CDR2 FQGNSA. The CDR3 covers 17 residues. Turning to this clone: What it binds is unknown.

PBMCs, the starting material, were the source of sorted CD4+ and CD8+ T cells. The origin of this receptor is a human donor in good health. The sample comprised CD4+ T cells sorted from blood. The chain uses TRBV7-2 and TRBJ2-7; 13 bases agree with TRBD2. Here the CDR3 reads CASSLGGLAGNSYEQYF. In nucleotides, the CDR3 is TGTGCCAGCAGCTTAGGGGGACTAGCGGGGAACTCCTACGAGCAGTACTTC.